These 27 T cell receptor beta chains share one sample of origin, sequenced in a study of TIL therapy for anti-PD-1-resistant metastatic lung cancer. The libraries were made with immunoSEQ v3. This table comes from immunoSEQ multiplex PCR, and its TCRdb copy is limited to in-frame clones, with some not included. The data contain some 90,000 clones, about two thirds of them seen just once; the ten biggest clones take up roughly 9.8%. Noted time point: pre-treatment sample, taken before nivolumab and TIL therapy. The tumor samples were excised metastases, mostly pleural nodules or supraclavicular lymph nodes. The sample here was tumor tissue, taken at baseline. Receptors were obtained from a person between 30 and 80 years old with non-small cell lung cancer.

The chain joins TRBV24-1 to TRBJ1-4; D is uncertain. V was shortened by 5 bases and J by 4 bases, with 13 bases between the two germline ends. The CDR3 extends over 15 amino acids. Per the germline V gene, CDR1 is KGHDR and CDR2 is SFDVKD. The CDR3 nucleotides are TGTGCCACCAGTGTTCCCGGGCTCCTTAATGAAAAACTGTTTTTT. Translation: CATSVPGLLNEKLFF.

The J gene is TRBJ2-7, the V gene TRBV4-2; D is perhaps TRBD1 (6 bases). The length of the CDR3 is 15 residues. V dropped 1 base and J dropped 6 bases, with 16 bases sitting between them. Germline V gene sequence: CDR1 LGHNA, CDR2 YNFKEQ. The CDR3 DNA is TGTGCCAGCAGCCAAGGTGGGGCAGGGGTGGGCGAGCAGTACTTC. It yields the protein CASSQGGAGVGEQYF.

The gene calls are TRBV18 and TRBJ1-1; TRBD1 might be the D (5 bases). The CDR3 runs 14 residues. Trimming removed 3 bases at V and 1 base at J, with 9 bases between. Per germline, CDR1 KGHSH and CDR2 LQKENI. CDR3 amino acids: CASSPAGRNTEAFF. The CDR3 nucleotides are TGTGCCAGCTCACCCGCAGGGCGGAACACTGAAGCTTTCTTT.

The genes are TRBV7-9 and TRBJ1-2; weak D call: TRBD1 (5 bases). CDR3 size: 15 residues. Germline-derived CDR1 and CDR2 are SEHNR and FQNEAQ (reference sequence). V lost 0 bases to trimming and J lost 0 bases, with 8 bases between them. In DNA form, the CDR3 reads TGTGCCAGCAGCTTAGCGGGGGGATCTAACTATGGCTACACCTTC. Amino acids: CASSLAGGSNYGYTF.

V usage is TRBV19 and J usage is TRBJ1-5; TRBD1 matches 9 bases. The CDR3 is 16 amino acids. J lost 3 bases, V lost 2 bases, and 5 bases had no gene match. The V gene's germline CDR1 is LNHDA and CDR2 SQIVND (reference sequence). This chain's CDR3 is CASSISGQGNNQPQHF. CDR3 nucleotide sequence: TGTGCCAGTAGTATATCGGGACAGGGTAACAATCAGCCCCAGCATTTT.

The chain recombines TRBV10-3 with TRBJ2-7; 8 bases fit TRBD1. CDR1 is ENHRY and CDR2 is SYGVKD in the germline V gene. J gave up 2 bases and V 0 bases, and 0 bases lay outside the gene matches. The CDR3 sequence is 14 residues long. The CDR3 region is CAISESQGAYEQYF. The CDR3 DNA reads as TGTGCCATCAGTGAGTCACAGGGGGCCTACGAGCAGTACTTC.

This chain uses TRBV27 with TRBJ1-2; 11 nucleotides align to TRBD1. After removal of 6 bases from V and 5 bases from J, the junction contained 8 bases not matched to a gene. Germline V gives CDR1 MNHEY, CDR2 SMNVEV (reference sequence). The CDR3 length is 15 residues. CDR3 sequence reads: CASRPTGQGAYGYTF. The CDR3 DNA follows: TGTGCCAGCAGACCCACTGGACAGGGGGCGTATGGCTACACCTTC.

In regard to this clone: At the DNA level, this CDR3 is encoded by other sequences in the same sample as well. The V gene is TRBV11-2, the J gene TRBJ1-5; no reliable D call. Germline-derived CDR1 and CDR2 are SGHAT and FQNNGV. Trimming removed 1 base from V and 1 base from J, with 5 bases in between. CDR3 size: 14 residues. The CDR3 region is CASSLVGSNQPQHF. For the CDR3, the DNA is TGTGCCAGCAGCTTAGTGGGCAGCAATCAGCCCCAGCATTTT.

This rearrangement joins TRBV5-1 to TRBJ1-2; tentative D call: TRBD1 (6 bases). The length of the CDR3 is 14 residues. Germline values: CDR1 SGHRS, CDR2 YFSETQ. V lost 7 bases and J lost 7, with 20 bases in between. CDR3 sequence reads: CASGSFGGQAGYTF. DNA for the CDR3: TGCGCCAGCGGATCCTTTGGGGGGCAAGCTGGCTACACCTTC.

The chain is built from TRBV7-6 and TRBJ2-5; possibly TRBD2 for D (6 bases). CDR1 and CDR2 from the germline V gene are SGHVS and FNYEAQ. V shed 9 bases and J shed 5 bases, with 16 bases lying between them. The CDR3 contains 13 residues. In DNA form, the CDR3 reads TGTGCCAGTAGCGGAGGGCCAGGGGAGACCCAGTACTTC. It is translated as CASSGGPGETQYF.

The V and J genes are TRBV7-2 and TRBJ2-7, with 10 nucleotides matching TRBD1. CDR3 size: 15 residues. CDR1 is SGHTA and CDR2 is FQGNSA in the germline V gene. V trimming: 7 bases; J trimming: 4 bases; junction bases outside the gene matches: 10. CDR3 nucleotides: TGTGCCAGCACCTCTGGGGGACAGGGGAAATACGAGCAGTACTTC. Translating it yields CASTSGGQGKYEQYF.

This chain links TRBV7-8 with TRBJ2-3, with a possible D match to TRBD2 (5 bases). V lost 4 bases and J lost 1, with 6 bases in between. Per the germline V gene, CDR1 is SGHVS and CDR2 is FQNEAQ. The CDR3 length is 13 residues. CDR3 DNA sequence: TGTGCCAGCAGCTCCGGGGGCACAGATACGCAGTATTTT. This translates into CASSSGGTDTQYF.

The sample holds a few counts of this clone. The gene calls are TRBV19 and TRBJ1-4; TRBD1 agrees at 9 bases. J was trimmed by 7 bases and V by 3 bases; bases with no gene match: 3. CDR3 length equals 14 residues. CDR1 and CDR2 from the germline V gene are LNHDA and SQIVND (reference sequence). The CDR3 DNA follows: TGTGCCAGTAGTATGGGACAGGGTGGTGAAAAACTGTTTTTT. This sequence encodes CASSMGQGGEKLFF.

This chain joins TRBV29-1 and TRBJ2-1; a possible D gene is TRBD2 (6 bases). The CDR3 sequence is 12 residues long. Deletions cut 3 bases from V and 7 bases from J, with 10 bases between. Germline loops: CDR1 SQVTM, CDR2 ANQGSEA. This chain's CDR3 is CSVDSGGNEQFF. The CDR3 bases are TGCAGCGTTGACTCCGGGGGTAATGAGCAGTTCTTC.

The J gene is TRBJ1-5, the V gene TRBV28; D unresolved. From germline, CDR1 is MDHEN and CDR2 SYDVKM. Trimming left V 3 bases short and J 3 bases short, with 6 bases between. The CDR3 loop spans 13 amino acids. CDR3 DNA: TGTGCCAGCAGTTTGAATCTCAATCAGCCCCAGCATTTT. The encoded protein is CASSLNLNQPQHF.

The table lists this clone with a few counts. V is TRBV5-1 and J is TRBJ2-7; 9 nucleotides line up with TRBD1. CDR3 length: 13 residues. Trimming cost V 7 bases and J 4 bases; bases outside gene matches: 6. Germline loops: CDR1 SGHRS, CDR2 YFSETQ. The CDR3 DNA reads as TGCGCCAGCTACCAGGACAGGGGATACGAGCAGTACTTC. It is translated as CASYQDRGYEQYF.

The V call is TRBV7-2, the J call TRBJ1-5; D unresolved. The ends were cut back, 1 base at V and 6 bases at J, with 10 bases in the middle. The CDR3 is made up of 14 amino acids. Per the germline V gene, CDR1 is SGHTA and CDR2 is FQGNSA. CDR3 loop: CASSLVGPTQPQHF. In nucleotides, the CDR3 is TGTGCCAGCAGCTTAGTAGGACCAACTCAGCCCCAGCATTTT.

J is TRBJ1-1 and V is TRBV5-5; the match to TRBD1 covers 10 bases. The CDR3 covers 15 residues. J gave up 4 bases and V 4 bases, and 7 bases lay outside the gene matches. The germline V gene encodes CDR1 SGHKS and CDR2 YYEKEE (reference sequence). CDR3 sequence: CASSPTGGWVTEAFF. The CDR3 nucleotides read TGTGCCAGCAGCCCGACAGGGGGCTGGGTCACTGAAGCTTTCTTT.

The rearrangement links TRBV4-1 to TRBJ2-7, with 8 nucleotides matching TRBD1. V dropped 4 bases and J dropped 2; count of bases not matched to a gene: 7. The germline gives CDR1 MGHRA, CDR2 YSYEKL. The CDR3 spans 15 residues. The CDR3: CASSLHRTGTYEQYF. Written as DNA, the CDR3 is TGCGCCAGCAGCCTTCACAGGACAGGGACCTACGAGCAGTACTTC.

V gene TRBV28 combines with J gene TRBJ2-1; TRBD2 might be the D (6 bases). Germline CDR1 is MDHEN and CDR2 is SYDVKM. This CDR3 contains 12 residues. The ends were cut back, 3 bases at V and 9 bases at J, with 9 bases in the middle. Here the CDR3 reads CASSLRLGEQFF. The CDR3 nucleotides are TGTGCCAGCAGTTTGCGACTAGGTGAGCAGTTCTTC.

Here the CDR3 DNA reads TGCGCCAGCAGCCAAGCTGCTGGGAGCACCGGGGAGCTGTTTTTT. This gives the protein CASSQAAGSTGELFF. The chain links TRBV4-3 to TRBJ2-2, with D possibly TRBD2 on 5 matching bases. The CDR3 contains 15 residues. Germline CDR1 is LGHNA and CDR2 is YSLEER. V was shortened by 1 base and J by 4 bases, with 10 bases between the two germline ends.

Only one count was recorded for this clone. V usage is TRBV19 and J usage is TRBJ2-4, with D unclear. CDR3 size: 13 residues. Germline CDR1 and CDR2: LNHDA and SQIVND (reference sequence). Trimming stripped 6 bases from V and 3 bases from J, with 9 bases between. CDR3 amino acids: CASRDTDKNIQYF. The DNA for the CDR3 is TGTGCCAGTAGAGATACGGACAAAAACATTCAGTACTTC. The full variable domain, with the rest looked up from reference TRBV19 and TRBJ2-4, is DGGITQSPKYLFRKEGQNVTLSCEQNLNHDAMYWYRQDPGQGLRLIYYSQIVNDFQKGDIAEGYSVSREKKESFPLTVTSAQKNPTAFYLCASRDTDKNIQYFGAGTRLSVL.

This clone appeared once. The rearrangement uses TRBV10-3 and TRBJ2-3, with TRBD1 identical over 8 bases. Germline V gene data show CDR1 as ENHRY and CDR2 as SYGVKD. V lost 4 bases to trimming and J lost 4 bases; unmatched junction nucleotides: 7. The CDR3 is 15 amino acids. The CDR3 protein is CAISGGRGRSDTQYF. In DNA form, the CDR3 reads TGTGCCATCAGTGGTGGCAGGGGGCGTTCAGATACGCAGTATTTT.

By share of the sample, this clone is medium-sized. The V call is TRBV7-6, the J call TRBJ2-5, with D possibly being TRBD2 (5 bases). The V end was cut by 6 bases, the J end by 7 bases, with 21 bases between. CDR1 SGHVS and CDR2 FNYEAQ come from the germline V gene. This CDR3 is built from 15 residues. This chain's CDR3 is CASRQSAGMERTQYF. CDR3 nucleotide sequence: TGTGCCAGCAGACAATCCGCGGGTATGGAAAGGACCCAGTACTTC. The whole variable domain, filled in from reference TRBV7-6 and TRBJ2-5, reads GAGVSQSPRYKVTKRGQDVALRCDPISGHVSLYWYRQALGQGPEFLTYFNYEAQQDKSGLPNDRFSAERPEGSISTLTIQRTEQRDSAMYRCASRQSAGMERTQYFGPGTRLLVL.

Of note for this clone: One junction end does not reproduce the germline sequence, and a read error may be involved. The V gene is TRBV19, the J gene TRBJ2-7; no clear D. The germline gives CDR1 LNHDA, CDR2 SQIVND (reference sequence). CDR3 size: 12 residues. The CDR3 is CASSIGTDRLHF. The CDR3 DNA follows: TGTGCCAGTAGTATAGGGACGGACCGCTTGCACTTC.

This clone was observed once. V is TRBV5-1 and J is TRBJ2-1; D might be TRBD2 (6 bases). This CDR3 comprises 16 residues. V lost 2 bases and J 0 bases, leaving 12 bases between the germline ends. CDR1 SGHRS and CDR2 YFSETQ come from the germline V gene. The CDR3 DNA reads TGCGCCAGCAGCTTAGGAGGGGTCATCTCCTACAATGAGCAGTTCTTC. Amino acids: CASSLGGVISYNEQFF.

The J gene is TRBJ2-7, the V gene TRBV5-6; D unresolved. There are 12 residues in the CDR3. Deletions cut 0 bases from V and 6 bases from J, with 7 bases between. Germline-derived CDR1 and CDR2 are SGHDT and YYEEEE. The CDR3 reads CASSLGRSEQYF. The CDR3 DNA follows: TGTGCCAGCAGCTTGGGTCGTTCCGAGCAGTACTTC.